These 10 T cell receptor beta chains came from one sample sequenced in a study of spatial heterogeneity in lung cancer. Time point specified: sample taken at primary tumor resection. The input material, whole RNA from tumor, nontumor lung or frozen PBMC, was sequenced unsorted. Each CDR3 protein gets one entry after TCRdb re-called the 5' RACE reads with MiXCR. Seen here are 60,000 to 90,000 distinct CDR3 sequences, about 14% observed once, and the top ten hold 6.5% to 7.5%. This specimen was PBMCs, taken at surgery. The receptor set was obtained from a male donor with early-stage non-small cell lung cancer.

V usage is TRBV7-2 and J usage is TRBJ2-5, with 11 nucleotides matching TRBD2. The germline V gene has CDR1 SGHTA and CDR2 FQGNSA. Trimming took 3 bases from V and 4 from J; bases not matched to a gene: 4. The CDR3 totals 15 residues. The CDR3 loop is CASSLTSGVGETQYF. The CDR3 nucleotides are TGTGCCAGCAGCTTGACTAGCGGGGTCGGAGAGACCCAGTACTTC.

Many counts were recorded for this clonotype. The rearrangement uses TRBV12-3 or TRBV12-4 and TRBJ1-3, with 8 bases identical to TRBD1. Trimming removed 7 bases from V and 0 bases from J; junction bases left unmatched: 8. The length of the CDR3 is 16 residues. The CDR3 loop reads CASNQTGEDSGNTIYF. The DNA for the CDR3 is TGTGCCAGCAATCAGACAGGGGAGGACTCTGGAAACACCATATATTTT.

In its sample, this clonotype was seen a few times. The CDR3 DNA follows: TGCAGTGCTGCCCCAGGCGGGAGTTTCGGCGACGAGCAGTACTTC. Translated, it gives CSAAPGGSFGDEQYF. The V and J genes are TRBV20-1 and TRBJ2-7, with 7 bases fitting TRBD2. CDR1 and CDR2 from the germline V gene are DFQATT and SNEGSKA (reference sequence). V shed 5 bases, J shed 5 bases, and the junction held 15 bases outside the gene matches. The CDR3 runs 15 residues.

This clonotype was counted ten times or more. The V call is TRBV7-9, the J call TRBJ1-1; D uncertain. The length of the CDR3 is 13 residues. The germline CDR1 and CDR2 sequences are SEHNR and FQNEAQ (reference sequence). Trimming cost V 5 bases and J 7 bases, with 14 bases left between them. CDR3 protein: CASSVYTVDEAFF. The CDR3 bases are TGTGCCAGCAGCGTATACACCGTAGATGAAGCTTTCTTT.

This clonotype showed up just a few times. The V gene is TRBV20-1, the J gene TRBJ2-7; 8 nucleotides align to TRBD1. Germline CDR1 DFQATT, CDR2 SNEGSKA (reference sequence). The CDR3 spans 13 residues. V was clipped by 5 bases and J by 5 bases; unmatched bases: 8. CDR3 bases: TGCAGTGCTGGCCGACAGGGGAGGCACGAGCAGTACTTC. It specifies CSAGRQGRHEQYF.

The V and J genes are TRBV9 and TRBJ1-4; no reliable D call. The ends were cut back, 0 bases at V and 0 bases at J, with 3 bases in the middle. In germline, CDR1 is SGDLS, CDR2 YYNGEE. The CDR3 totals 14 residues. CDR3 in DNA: TGTGCCAGCAGCGTAGGTGCAACTAATGAAAAACTGTTTTTT. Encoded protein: CASSVGATNEKLFF.

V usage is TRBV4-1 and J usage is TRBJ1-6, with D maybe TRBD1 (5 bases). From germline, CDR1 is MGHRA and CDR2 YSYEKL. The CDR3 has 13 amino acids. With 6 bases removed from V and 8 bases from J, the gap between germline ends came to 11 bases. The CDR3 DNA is TGCGCCAGCAGACAGGTCGGGGATTCACCCCTCCACTTT. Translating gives CASRQVGDSPLHF.

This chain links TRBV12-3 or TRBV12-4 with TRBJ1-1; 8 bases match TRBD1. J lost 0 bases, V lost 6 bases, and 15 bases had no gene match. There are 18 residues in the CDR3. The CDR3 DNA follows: TGTGCCAGCAGCCCCGAGGGCAGGGGGCTCAACATGAACACTGAAGCTTTCTTT. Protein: CASSPEGRGLNMNTEAFF.

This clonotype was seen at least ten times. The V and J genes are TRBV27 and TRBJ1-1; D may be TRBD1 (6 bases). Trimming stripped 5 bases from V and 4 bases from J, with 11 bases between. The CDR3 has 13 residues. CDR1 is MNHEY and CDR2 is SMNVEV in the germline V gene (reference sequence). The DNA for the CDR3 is TGTGCCAGCAGTCCGGGGGGGCTCACTGAAGCTTTCTTT. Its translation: CASSPGGLTEAFF.

CDR3 bases: TGTGCCAGCAGCCAACGGAGGACCGGGGAGCTGTTTTTT. Translated, it gives CASSQRRTGELFF. The chain is built from TRBV11-1 and TRBJ2-2; possibly TRBD2 for D (5 bases). CDR3 size: 13 residues. V lost 5 bases and J 5 bases, leaving 9 bases between the germline ends. The germline V gene encodes CDR1 SGHAT and CDR2 FQDESV (reference sequence). Combining the CDR3 with reference TRBV11-1 and TRBJ2-2 gives the whole variable domain EAEVAQSPRYKITEKSQAVAFWCDPISGHATLYWYRQILGQGPELLVQFQDESVVDDSQLPKDRFSAERLKGVDSTLKIQPAELGDSAMYLCASSQRRTGELFFGEGSRLTVL.